One and the same sample provided the 9 T cell receptor beta chains below, sequenced in a study of control samples from healthy donors and cancer patients. Libraries were prepared by immunoSEQ multiplex PCR; TCRdb keeps only in-frame clonotypes and omits some of them. The data contain over 110,000 clones, around 85% of them singletons. Material for sequencing was blood. The receptors here all came from a woman aged 25 to 39 in good health.

The genes are TRBV5-6 and TRBJ2-5; a possible D gene is TRBD1 (5 bases). Looked up from germline, CDR1 is SGHDT and CDR2 is YYEEEE. V lost 1 base to trimming and J lost 5 bases, with 12 bases between them. The CDR3 length is 14 residues. CDR3 DNA: TGTGCCAGCAGCTTGTGGGGCACCCCCGAGACCCAGTACTTC. Protein: CASSLWGTPETQYF. Based on the CDR3 plus reference TRBV5-6 and TRBJ2-5, the full variable domain is DAGVTQSPTHLIKTRGQQVTLRCSPKSGHDTVSWYQQALGQGPQFIFQYYEEEERQRGNFPDRFSGHQFPNYSSELNVNALLLGDSALYLCASSLWGTPETQYFGPGTRLLVL.

J is TRBJ1-3 and V is TRBV5-3, with 7 bases that match TRBD1. TRBV5-3 is an ORF, with its function uncertain. The V gene end was trimmed by 4 bases and the J gene end by 1 base; junction bases not matched to a gene: 2. CDR3 length: 14 amino acids. The CDR3 protein is CARSLRGSGNTIYF. Written as DNA, the CDR3 is TGTGCCAGAAGCCTCAGGGGGTCTGGAAACACCATATATTTT.

In DNA form, the CDR3 reads TGTGCCAGCAGTCACATATCACAGGGGGCGGGAAACACCATATATTTT. Its protein product is CASSHISQGAGNTIYF. The J gene is TRBJ1-3, the V gene TRBV6-6, with 9 bases lining up with TRBD1. The V segment lost 5 bases and the J segment 4 bases; nucleotides outside the gene matches: 9. CDR1 and CDR2 (germline): MNHNY, SVGAGI (reference sequence). The CDR3 sequence is 16 residues long.

The CDR3 DNA follows: TGTGCCAGCAGCCAAGTTCGGGGTGGCAATGAAAAACTGTTTTTT. Protein product: CASSQVRGGNEKLFF. The chain combines TRBV3-1 (or the pseudogene TRBV3-2) with TRBJ1-4; the D is unclear. Germline CDR1 reads LGHDT; CDR2 reads YNNKEL (reference sequence). The CDR3 has 15 amino acids. V was cut by 1 base and J by 5 bases, with 11 bases left in between.

The chain recombines TRBV24-1 with TRBJ2-5; 7 positions agree with TRBD2. This CDR3 region has 15 residues. Germline V gives CDR1 KGHDR, CDR2 SFDVKD. Trimming at V came to 2 bases and at J to 0 bases, leaving 2 bases not matched to a gene. This CDR3 is CATSDSRGYQETQYF. The CDR3, as DNA: TGTGCCACCAGTGATTCGCGGGGGTACCAAGAGACCCAGTACTTC.

The V call is TRBV3-1 (or the pseudogene TRBV3-2), the J call TRBJ1-3; D is uncertain. Trimming removed 4 bases from V and 7 bases from J, with 14 bases in between. The CDR3 has 14 amino acids. Per the germline V gene, CDR1 is LGHDT and CDR2 is YNNKEL (reference sequence). CDR3 sequence: CASSPSPDRNTIYF. The CDR3 DNA reads TGTGCCAGCAGCCCCTCACCCGACCGCAACACCATATATTTT.

V gene TRBV11-3 combines with J gene TRBJ2-1; D gene unclear. Germline assignment: CDR1 SGHNT and CDR2 YENEEA. The germline V and J ends were trimmed by 5 bases and 2 bases, with 7 bases remaining between them. CDR3 length: 13 amino acids. CDR3 DNA: TGTGCCAGCAGCCTCCTACCCTACAATGAGCAGTTCTTC. Protein product: CASSLLPYNEQFF.

As regards this clone: Other DNA sequences in the sample encode the same CDR3. V is TRBV11-2 and J is TRBJ2-7; 10 positions agree with TRBD1. The CDR3 consists of 13 residues. Looked up from germline, CDR1 is SGHAT and CDR2 is FQNNGV. Trimming cost V 4 bases and J 4 bases; bases outside gene matches: 1. In nucleotides, the CDR3 is TGTGCCAGCAGCTCGGGACAGGGGTACGAGCAGTACTTC. It yields the protein CASSSGQGYEQYF.

The rearrangement joins TRBV5-1 to TRBJ1-4; 8 bases align to TRBD1. The CDR3 loop spans 15 amino acids. The V gene end was trimmed by 4 bases and the J gene end by 5 bases; junction bases not matched to a gene: 7. In germline, CDR1 is SGHRS, CDR2 YFSETQ. Written as DNA, the CDR3 is TGCGCCAGCAGCCCACTCCACAGGGGGAATGAAAAACTGTTTTTT. Residues: CASSPLHRGNEKLFF.